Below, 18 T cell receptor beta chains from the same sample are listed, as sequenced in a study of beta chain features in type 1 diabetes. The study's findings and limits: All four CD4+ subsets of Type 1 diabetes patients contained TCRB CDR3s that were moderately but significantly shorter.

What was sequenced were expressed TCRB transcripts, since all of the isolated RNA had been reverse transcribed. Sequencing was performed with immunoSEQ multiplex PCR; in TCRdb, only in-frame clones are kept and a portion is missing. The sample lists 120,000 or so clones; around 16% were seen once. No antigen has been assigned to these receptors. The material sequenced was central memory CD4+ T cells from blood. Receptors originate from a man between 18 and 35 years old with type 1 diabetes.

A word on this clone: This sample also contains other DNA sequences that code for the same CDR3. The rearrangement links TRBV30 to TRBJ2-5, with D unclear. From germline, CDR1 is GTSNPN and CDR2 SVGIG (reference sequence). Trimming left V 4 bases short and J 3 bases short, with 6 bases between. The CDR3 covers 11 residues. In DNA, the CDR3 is TGTGCCTGGACCCGCAAAGAGACCCAGTACTTC. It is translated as CAWTRKETQYF.

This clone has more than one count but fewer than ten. The DNA of the CDR3 is TGTGCCAGCAGCTTACTGGTCTTGTCTTCTGGAAACACCATATATTTT. Amino acids: CASSLLVLSSGNTIYF. The J gene is TRBJ1-3, the V gene TRBV7-2; D is undetermined. There are 16 residues in the CDR3. Per germline, CDR1 SGHTA and CDR2 FQGNSA. Trimming stripped 2 bases from V and 1 base from J, with 12 bases between. Filled out from reference TRBV7-2 and TRBJ1-3, the complete variable domain reads GAGVSQSPSNKVTEKGKDVELRCDPISGHTALYWYRQSLGQGLEFLIYFQGNSAPDKSGLPSDRFSAERTGGSVSTLTIQRTQQEDSAVYLCASSLLVLSSGNTIYFGEGSWLTVV.

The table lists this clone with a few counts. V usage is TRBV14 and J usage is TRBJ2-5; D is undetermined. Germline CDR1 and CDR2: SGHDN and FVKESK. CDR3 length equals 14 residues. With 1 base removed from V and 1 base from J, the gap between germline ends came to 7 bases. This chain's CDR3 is CASSQGSPQETQYF. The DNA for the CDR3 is TGTGCCAGCAGCCAAGGCAGCCCCCAAGAGACCCAGTACTTC. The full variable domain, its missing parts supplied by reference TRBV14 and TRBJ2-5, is EAGVTQFPSHSVIEKGQTVTLRCDPISGHDNLYWYRRVMGKEIKFLLHFVKESKQDESGMPNNRFLAERTGGTYSTLKVQPAELEDSGVYFCASSQGSPQETQYFGPGTRLLVL.

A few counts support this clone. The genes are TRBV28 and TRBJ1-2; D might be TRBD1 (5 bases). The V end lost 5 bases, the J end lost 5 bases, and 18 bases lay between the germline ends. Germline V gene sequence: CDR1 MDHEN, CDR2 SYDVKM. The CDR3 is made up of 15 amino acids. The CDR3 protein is CASSDMGRTSYGYTF. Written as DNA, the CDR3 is TGTGCCAGCAGTGACATGGGACGGACCTCTTATGGCTACACCTTC.

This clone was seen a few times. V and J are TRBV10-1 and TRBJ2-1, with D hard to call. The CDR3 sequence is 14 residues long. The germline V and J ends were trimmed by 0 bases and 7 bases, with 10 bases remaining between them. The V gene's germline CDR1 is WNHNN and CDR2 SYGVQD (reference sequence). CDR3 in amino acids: CASSESRVRNEQFF. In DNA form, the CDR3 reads TGCGCCAGCAGTGAGTCAAGGGTTCGTAATGAGCAGTTCTTC.

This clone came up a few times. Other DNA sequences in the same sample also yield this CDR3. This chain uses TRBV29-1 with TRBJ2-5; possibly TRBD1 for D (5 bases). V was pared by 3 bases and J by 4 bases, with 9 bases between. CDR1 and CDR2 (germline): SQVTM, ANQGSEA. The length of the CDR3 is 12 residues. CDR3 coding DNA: TGCAGCGTTGATAGGGGCCGAGAGACCCAGTACTTC. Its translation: CSVDRGRETQYF.

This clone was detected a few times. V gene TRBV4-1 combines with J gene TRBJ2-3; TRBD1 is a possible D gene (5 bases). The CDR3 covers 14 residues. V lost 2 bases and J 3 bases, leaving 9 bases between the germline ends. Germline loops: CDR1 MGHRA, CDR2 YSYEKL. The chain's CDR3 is CASSQSGQTDTQYF. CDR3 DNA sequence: TGCGCCAGCAGCCAATCCGGACAAACAGATACGCAGTATTTT.

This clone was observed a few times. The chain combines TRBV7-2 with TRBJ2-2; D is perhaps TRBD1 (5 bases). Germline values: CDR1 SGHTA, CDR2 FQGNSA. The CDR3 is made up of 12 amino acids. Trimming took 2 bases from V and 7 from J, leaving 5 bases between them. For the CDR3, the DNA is TGTGCCAGCAGCTTAAGGGGCGGGGAGCTGTTTTTT. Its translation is CASSLRGGELFF.

CDR3 protein: CASSPSQGAGGYTF. DNA of the CDR3: TGTGCCAGCAGCCCCTCCCAGGGGGCGGGCGGCTACACCTTC. J is TRBJ1-2 and V is TRBV2, with TRBD1 identical over 8 bases. The CDR3 spans 14 residues. Germline trimming cut 6 bases from V and 8 bases from J; bases unmatched to any gene: 11. Germline-derived CDR1 and CDR2 are SNHLY and FYNNEI.

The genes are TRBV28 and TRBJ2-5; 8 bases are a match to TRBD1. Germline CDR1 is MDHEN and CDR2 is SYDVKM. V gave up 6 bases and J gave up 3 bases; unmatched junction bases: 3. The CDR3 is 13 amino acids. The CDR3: CASRWTGKETQYF. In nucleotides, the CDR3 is TGTGCCAGCAGATGGACAGGGAAAGAGACCCAGTACTTC.

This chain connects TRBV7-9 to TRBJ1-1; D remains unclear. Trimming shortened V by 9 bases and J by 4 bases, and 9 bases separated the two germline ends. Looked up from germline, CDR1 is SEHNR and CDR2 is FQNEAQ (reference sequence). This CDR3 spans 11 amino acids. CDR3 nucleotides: TGTGCCAGTATCCGGTCCACTGAAGCTTTCTTT. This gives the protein CASIRSTEAFF.

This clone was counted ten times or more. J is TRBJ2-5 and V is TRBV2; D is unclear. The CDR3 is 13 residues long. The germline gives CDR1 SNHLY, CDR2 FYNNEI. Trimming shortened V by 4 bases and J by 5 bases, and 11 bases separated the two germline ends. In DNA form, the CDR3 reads TGTGCCAGCAGTGTCGTGGGTGCGGAGACCCAGTACTTC. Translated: CASSVVGAETQYF.

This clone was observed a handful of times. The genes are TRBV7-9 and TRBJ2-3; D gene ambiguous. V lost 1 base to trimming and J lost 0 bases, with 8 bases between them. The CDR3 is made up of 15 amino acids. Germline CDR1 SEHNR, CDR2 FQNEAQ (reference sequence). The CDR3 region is CASSLGLGSTDTQYF. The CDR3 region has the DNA TGTGCCAGCAGCTTAGGCCTCGGTAGCACAGATACGCAGTATTTT.

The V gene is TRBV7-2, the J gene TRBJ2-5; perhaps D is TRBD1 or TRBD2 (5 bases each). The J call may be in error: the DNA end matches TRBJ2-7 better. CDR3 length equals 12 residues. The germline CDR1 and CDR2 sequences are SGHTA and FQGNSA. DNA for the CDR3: TGTGCCAGCAGCCCGGGGCACTACGAGCAGTACTTC. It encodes CASSPGHYEQYF.

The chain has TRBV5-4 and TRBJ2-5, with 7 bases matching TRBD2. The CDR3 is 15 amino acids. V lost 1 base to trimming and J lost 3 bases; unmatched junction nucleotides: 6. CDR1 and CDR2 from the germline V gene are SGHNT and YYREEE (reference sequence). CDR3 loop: CASSLLASGKETQYF. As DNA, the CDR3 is TGTGCCAGCAGCTTGTTGGCTAGCGGAAAAGAGACCCAGTACTTC.

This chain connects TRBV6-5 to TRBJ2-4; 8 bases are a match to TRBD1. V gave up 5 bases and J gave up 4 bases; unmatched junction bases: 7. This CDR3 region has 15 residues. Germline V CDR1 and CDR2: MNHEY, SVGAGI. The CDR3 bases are TGTGCCAGCAGTAGCGGACAGGGTTGGAAAAACATTCAGTACTTC. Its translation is CASSSGQGWKNIQYF.

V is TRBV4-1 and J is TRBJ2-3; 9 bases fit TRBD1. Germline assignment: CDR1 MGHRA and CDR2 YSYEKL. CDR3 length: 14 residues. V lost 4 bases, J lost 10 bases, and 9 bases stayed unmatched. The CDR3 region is CASSPGTGMVAQYF. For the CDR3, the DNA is TGCGCCAGCAGCCCAGGGACAGGGATGGTTGCGCAGTATTTT.

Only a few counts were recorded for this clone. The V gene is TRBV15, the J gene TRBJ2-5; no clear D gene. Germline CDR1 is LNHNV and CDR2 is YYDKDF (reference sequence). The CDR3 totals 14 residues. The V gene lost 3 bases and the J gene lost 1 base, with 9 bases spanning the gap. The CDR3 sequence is CATSRDLTQETQYF. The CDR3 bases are TGTGCCACCAGCAGGGACCTTACCCAAGAGACCCAGTACTTC.